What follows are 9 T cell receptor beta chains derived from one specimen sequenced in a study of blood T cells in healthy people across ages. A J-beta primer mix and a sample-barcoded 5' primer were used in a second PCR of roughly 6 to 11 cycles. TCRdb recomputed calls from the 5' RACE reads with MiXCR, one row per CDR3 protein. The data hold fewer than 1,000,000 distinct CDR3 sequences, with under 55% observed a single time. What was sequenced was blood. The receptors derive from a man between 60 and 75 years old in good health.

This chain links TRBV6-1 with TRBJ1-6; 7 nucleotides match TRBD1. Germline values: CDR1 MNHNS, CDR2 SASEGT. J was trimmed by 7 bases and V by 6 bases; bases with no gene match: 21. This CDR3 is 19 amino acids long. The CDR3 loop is CASRRLGKGRAGGNSPLHF. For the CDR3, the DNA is TGTGCCAGCAGACGGTTGGGAAAAGGACGGGCAGGGGGAAATTCACCCCTCCACTTT.

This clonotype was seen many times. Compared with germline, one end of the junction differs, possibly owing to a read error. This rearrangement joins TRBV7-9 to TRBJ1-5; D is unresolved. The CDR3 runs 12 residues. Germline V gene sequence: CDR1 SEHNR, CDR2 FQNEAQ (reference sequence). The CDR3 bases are TGCGCCAGCAGCCTACCTAATCAGCCCCAGCATTTT. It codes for CASSLPNQPQHF.

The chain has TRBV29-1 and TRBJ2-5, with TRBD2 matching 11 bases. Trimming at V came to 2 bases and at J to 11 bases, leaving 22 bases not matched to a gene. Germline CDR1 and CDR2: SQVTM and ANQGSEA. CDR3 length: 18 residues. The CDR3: CSVERPSGGRRVTGGQYF. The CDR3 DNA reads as TGCAGCGTTGAAAGGCCTAGCGGGGGGAGGCGGGTTACTGGTGGGCAGTACTTC.

The CDR3 loop reads CASSQDLGGRQETQYF. The DNA of the CDR3 is TGCGCCAGCAGCCAAGATCTGGGGGGCCGGCAAGAGACCCAGTACTTC. V and J are TRBV4-3 and TRBJ2-5; D tentatively reads TRBD1 or TRBD2 (6 bases each). Germline V gene lookup returns CDR1 LGHNA and CDR2 YSLEER. The CDR3 is made up of 16 amino acids. Trimming took 0 bases from V and 2 from J, leaving 13 bases between them.

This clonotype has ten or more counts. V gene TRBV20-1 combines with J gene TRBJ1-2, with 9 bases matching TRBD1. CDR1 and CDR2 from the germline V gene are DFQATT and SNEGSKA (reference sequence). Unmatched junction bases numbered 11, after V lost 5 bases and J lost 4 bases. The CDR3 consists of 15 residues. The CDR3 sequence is CSASPGQGASYGYTF. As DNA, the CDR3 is TGCAGTGCTTCGCCGGGACAGGGCGCAAGCTATGGCTACACCTTC.

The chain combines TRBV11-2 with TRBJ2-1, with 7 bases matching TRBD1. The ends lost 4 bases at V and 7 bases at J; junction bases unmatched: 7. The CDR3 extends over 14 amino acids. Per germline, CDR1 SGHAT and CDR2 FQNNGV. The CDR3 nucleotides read TGTGCCAGCAGCTCAGGGTCACAGGGGAATGAGCAGTTCTTC. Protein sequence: CASSSGSQGNEQFF.

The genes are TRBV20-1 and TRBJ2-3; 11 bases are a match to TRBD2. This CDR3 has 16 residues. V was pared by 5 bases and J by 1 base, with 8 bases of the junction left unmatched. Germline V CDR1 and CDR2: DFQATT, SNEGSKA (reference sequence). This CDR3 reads CSARSTLAGGTDTQYF. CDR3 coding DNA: TGCAGTGCTCGCAGTACACTAGCGGGGGGCACAGATACGCAGTATTTT.

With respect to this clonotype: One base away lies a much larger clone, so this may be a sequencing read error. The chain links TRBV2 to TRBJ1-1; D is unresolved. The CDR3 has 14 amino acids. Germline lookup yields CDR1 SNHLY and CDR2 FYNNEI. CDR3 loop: CASSSAIRNTGAFF. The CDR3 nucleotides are TGTGCCAGCAGTAGTGCAATCAGGAACACTGGAGCTTTCTTT.

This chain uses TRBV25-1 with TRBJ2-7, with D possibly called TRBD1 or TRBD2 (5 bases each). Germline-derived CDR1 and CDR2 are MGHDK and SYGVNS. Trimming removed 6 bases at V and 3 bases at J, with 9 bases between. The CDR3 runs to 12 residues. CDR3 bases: TGTGCCAGCAGAGGAGGACACTACGAGCAGTACTTC. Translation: CASRGGHYEQYF.